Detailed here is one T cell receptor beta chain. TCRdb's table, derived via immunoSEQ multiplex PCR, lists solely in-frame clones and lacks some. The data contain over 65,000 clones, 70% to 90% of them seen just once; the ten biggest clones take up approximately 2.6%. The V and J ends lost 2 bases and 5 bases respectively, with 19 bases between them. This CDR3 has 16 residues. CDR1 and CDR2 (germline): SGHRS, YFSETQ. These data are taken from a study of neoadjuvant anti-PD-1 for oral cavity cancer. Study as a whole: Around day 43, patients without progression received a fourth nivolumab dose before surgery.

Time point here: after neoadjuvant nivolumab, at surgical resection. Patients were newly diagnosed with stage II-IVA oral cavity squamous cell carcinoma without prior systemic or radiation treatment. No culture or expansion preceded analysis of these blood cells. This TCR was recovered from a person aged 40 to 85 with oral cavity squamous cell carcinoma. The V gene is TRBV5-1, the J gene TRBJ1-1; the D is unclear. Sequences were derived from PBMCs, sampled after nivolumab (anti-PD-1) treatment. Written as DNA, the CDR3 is TGCGCCAGCAGCTTTACGAAACACGTACGGGGAACTGAAGCTTTCTTT. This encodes CASSFTKHVRGTEAFF.